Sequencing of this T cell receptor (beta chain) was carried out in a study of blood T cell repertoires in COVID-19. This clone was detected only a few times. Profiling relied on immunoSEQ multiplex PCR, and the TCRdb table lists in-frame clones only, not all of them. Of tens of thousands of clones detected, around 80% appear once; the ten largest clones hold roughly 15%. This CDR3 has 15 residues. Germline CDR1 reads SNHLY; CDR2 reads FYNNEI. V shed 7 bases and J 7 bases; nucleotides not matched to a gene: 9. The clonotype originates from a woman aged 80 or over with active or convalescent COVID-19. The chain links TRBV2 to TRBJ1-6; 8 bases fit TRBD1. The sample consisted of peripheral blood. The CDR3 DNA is TGTGCCAGCATACTGGACAGGGAGGGAAATTCACCCCTCCACTTT. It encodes CASILDREGNSPLHF.